Below, 3 T cell receptor beta chains from the same sample are listed, as sequenced in a study of blood T cells in healthy people across ages. The second PCR ran about 7 to 12 cycles with a sample-barcoded 5' primer and J-beta primers. TCRdb fed the 5' RACE reads into MiXCR, producing one record per CDR3 protein. The sample has about 1.4 million distinct CDR3 sequences, around 59% seen once. The source material was blood. Every receptor here comes from a man between 18 and 29 years old in good health.

The rearrangement links TRBV29-1 to TRBJ2-2; TRBD1 matches at 7 bases. Per germline, CDR1 SQVTM and CDR2 ANQGSEA. The CDR3 runs 14 residues. J lost 4 bases, V lost 5 bases, and 7 bases had no gene match. The DNA of the CDR3 is TGCAGCGTTCCGACAGGGTTGAGCACCGGGGAGCTGTTTTTT. Amino acid sequence: CSVPTGLSTGELFF.

A note on this clonotype: One junction end does not reproduce the germline sequence, and a read error may be involved. The rearrangement links TRBV7-7 to TRBJ2-2; 8 bases are a match to TRBD1. Germline CDR1 SSHAT, CDR2 FNYEAQ (reference sequence). The CDR3 has 18 residues. CDR3 nucleotide sequence: TGTGCTAGCAGCTTAAGGGGGCTGGACAGGGTGAACACCGGGGAGCTGTTTTTT. Its protein product is CASSLRGLDRVNTGELFF.

This chain connects TRBV15 to TRBJ2-3; the D is unclear. CDR1 is LNHNV and CDR2 is YYDKDF in the germline V gene (reference sequence). CDR3 length: 13 residues. V was pared by 0 bases and J by 8 bases, with 9 bases between. DNA for the CDR3: TGTGCCACCAGCAGAGATGACGGGTTTACGCAGTATTTT. Its translation: CATSRDDGFTQYF.